Each of the 14 T cell receptor beta chains below was sequenced from the same sample in a study of CD8+CD57+ T cells in acquired aplastic anemia. The TCR beta profiling, which covered VDJ combination and CDR3 sequence, was carried out using genomic DNA as the template. TCRdb called the reads again in MiXCR, with one record for every CDR3 protein. The sample has 50,000 to 65,000 distinct CDR3 sequences; around 50% are singletons. Patients picked for sequencing had shown CD8+CD57+ cell expansion detected by flow cytometry. Sequencing was performed on sorted CD4+, CD8+, or CD8+CD57+ T cells (not recorded which) from PBMCs. These receptors all come from a human donor with aplastic anemia.

This clonotype was observed a few times. This chain links TRBV29-1 with TRBJ1-5; D unresolved. The CDR3 totals 13 residues. Germline assignment: CDR1 SQVTM and CDR2 ANQGSEA. V lost 4 bases and J 7 bases, leaving 14 bases between the germline ends. DNA of the CDR3: TGCAGCGTTGTAGTCGACCCGGACCAGCCCCAGCATTTT. Amino acid sequence: CSVVVDPDQPQHF.

This sequence joins TRBV7-9 and TRBJ2-5; TRBD1 agrees at 8 bases. The J call may be mistaken, given a closer DNA end match to TRBJ2-7. The CDR3 runs 15 residues. From germline, CDR1 is SEHNR and CDR2 FQNEAQ (reference sequence). The CDR3 DNA follows: TGTGCCAGCAGCTCGGACAGGGAGGCCTCCTACGAGCAGTACTTC. Amino acid sequence: CASSSDREASYEQYF.

The chain carries TRBV29-1 and TRBJ1-3, with D unclear. The V and J ends lost 5 bases and 1 base respectively, with 3 bases between them. The germline CDR1 and CDR2 sequences are SQVTM and ANQGSEA. The CDR3 has 11 amino acids. The CDR3 sequence: CSVQSGNTIYF. CDR3 nucleotides: TGCAGCGTTCAATCTGGAAACACCATATATTTT.

In its sample, this clonotype was seen once. The V and J genes are TRBV2 and TRBJ1-2, with 7 positions matching TRBD1. Trimming at V came to 6 bases and at J to 5 bases, leaving 12 bases not matched to a gene. This CDR3 has 15 residues. CDR1 is SNHLY, CDR2 FYNNEI, per germline. CDR3 residues: CASRRTETGIYGYTF. CDR3 in DNA: TGTGCCAGCAGGCGGACAGAGACAGGGATTTATGGCTACACCTTC.

This clonotype came up many times. J is TRBJ1-1 and V is TRBV7-9; D perhaps matches TRBD1 (5 bases). The CDR3 has 12 amino acids. Trimming pared 8 bases from V and 0 bases from J, leaving 7 bases between. CDR1 and CDR2 (germline): SEHNR, FQNEAQ (reference sequence). CDR3 loop: CASWGVNTEAFF. CDR3 sequence (DNA): TGTGCCAGCTGGGGGGTGAACACTGAAGCTTTCTTT.

About this clonotype: With a much larger clone just one base away, this may be a read error. The chain recombines TRBV5-5 with TRBJ2-3; 7 bases agree with TRBD2. This CDR3 is 15 amino acids long. The germline gives CDR1 SGHKS, CDR2 YYEKEE (reference sequence). The CDR3 is CAISLGGGPRDTQYF. CDR3 bases: TGTGCCATCAGCTTGGGCGGGGGTCCCAGGGATACGCAGTATTTT.

This clonotype was counted a few times. J is TRBJ2-1 and V is TRBV10-2; D might be TRBD1 or TRBD2, each matching 6 bases. Trimming shortened V by 6 bases and J by 6 bases, and 18 bases separated the two germline ends. CDR3 size: 15 residues. Germline V gives CDR1 WSHSY, CDR2 SAAADI. CDR3 sequence: CASRARAEGGNEQFF. The CDR3 region has the DNA TGCGCCAGCAGGGCCCGAGCGGAGGGGGGCAATGAGCAGTTCTTC.

The rearrangement links TRBV2 to TRBJ2-7; the D is unclear. The V and J ends lost 6 bases and 4 bases respectively, with 7 bases between them. The CDR3 consists of 11 residues. Germline CDR1 reads SNHLY; CDR2 reads FYNNEI. Here the CDR3 reads CASRALYEQYF. For the CDR3, the DNA is TGTGCCAGCAGGGCCCTATACGAGCAGTACTTC.

In its sample, this clonotype ranks as medium-sized (0.01 to 0.1%). The chain employs TRBV2 and TRBJ2-7; 9 nucleotides match TRBD1. V was pared by 6 bases and J by 3 bases, with 9 bases of the junction left unmatched. Germline CDR1 SNHLY, CDR2 FYNNEI. The CDR3 spans 15 residues. This CDR3 reads CASREMGQGFYEQYV. Written as DNA, the CDR3 is TGTGCCAGCAGGGAGATGGGACAGGGATTCTACGAGCAGTACGTC.

The chain is built from TRBV29-1 and TRBJ1-1; D unclear. The CDR3 has 10 residues. Per the germline V gene, CDR1 is SQVTM and CDR2 is ANQGSEA. Trimming stripped 7 bases from V and 0 bases from J, with 3 bases between. The DNA for the CDR3 is TGCAGCGGCCTGAACACTGAAGCTTTCTTT. Its translation is CSGLNTEAFF.

The CDR3 region is CASSLNSFSPLHF. As DNA, the CDR3 is TGTGCCAGCAGCTTAAATTCGTTTTCACCCCTCCACTTT. The rearrangement links TRBV7-3 to TRBJ1-6; D is undetermined. Germline V gives CDR1 SGHTA, CDR2 FQGTGA. V lost 1 base to trimming and J lost 9 bases, with 7 bases between them. This CDR3 has 13 residues.

The table lists this clonotype with a count of one. A much more abundant neighbour one base away suggests this may be a read error. The CDR3 DNA sequence: TGTGCCAGTAGTTCTTCCAGGGGCTCCTATAGTTCACTCCTTCACTTT. Encoded protein: CASSSSRGSYSSLLHF. The rearrangement joins TRBV19 to TRBJ1-6; TRBD1 might be the D (6 bases). The CDR3 spans 16 residues. Trimming removed 5 bases at V and 19 bases at J, with 30 bases between. Germline loops: CDR1 LNHDA, CDR2 SQIVND (reference sequence).

The chain carries TRBV19 and TRBJ1-2, with unresolved D. The CDR3 extends over 14 amino acids. Between the trimmed V and J ends, which lost 2 bases and 8 bases, there was a span of 15 bases. Per germline, CDR1 LNHDA and CDR2 SQIVND (reference sequence). CDR3 amino acids: CASSISGAKGGYTF. The CDR3 coding sequence is TGTGCCAGTAGTATATCAGGTGCAAAGGGCGGCTACACCTTC.

The genes are TRBV20-1 and TRBJ1-6; D unclear. The germline V gene has CDR1 DFQATT and CDR2 SNEGSKA (reference sequence). The CDR3 covers 16 residues. V was trimmed by 4 bases and J by 0 bases, leaving 13 bases between them. CDR3 residues: CSATMVVSSYNSPLHF. The DNA for the CDR3 is TGCAGTGCTACTATGGTCGTTAGCTCCTATAATTCACCCCTCCACTTT.